The 4 T cell receptor beta chains given below trace back to one sample, sequenced in a study of blood T cell repertoires in COVID-19. Some clones are missing from TCRdb's copy, which holds only in-frame ones; the method was immunoSEQ multiplex PCR. The data contain a few hundred thousand clones, over 85% of them singletons. The specimen sequenced was PBMCs or T cells enriched from blood (not recorded which). The receptors originated from an older woman who had recovered from COVID-19.

V usage is TRBV4-1 and J usage is TRBJ1-2, with D tentatively TRBD1 (5 bases). Trimming shortened V by 2 bases and J by 3 bases, and 13 bases separated the two germline ends. CDR1 and CDR2 (germline): MGHRA, YSYEKL. The CDR3 consists of 15 residues. CDR3 nucleotide sequence: TGCGCCAGCAGCCAATTGGCCAGGGCAGACTATGGCTACACCTTC. It specifies CASSQLARADYGYTF.

This chain uses TRBV28 with TRBJ1-2; D remains ambiguous. Germline V gives CDR1 MDHEN, CDR2 SYDVKM. This CDR3 region has 19 residues. V was cut by 1 base and J by 3 bases, with 24 bases left in between. DNA of the CDR3: TGTGCCAGCAGTTTATTCCTATCGGCGAATACTCTCCAGGACTATGGCTACACCTTC. Amino acids: CASSLFLSANTLQDYGYTF.

This chain joins TRBV3-1 (or the pseudogene TRBV3-2) and TRBJ2-7; TRBD2 agrees at 13 bases. Germline V gene lookup returns CDR1 LGHDT and CDR2 YNNKEL (reference sequence). This CDR3 comprises 15 residues. With V trimmed by 4 bases and J by 3 bases, 3 bases remained unmatched. The CDR3 nucleotides are TGTGCCAGCAGCCTCGGACTAGCGGGAGTCTACGAGCAGTACTTC. Encoded protein: CASSLGLAGVYEQYF.

This clone was seen just once. The chain has TRBV3-1 (or the pseudogene TRBV3-2) and TRBJ2-5; 9 bases match TRBD2. Germline values: CDR1 LGHDT, CDR2 YNNKEL (reference sequence). The CDR3 is made up of 14 amino acids. Unmatched junction bases numbered 0, after V lost 3 bases and J lost 1 base. CDR3 region: CASSQRGGQETQYF. Here the CDR3 DNA reads TGTGCCAGCAGCCAGCGGGGGGGCCAAGAGACCCAGTACTTC.